The 12 T cell receptor beta chains given below trace back to one sample, sequenced in a study of T cell responses to AZD1222 COVID-19 vaccine. Generated by immunoSEQ multiplex PCR, the TCRdb table keeps only in-frame clones and is missing some. The sample consists of 95,000 to 150,000 clones, 70% to 90% of them appearing once. The sample was peripheral blood, taken on day 0 of AZD1222 vaccination. The receptors were sampled from an adult in good health.

The chain has TRBV3-1 (or the pseudogene TRBV3-2) and TRBJ2-4, with 9 nucleotides matching TRBD1. V trimming: 4 bases; J trimming: 7 bases; junction bases outside the gene matches: 14. The CDR3 has 17 amino acids. Germline V gene lookup returns CDR1 LGHDT and CDR2 YNNKEL (reference sequence). CDR3 in amino acids: CASSPSSDRGRGNIQYF. The CDR3 bases are TGTGCCAGCAGCCCAAGCTCGGACAGGGGCAGGGGGAACATTCAGTACTTC.

In its sample, this clone was seen a few times. CDR3 in DNA: TGTGCCAGCAGCTTAATCGGGCATGCTAATTCACCCCTCCACTTT. Protein sequence: CASSLIGHANSPLHF. The chain joins TRBV7-2 to TRBJ1-6, with D unresolved. V dropped 2 bases and J dropped 6 bases, with 11 bases sitting between them. Germline lookup yields CDR1 SGHTA and CDR2 FQGNSA. The CDR3 spans 15 residues.

This chain connects TRBV5-1 to TRBJ1-1; 11 bases are shared with TRBD1. The CDR3 extends over 17 amino acids. V was clipped by 3 bases and J by 5 bases; unmatched bases: 12. Germline V gene data show CDR1 as SGHRS and CDR2 as YFSETQ. The CDR3 here is CASSSGGGQGARTEAFF. For the CDR3, the DNA is TGCGCCAGCAGCTCTGGAGGAGGACAGGGGGCAAGAACTGAAGCTTTCTTT.

As DNA, the CDR3 is TGTGCCAGCAGCCCGAGTCGTGACAGGGGGCCTGATACGCAGTATTTT. It translates to CASSPSRDRGPDTQYF. The chain combines TRBV7-2 with TRBJ2-3; the match to TRBD1 covers 10 bases. Trimming at V came to 5 bases and at J to 6 bases, leaving 11 bases not matched to a gene. This CDR3 has 16 residues. Germline V gene data show CDR1 as SGHTA and CDR2 as FQGNSA.

The genes are TRBV28 and TRBJ2-7; possibly TRBD2 for D (6 bases). Trimming took off 6 bases at V and 5 bases at J, with 20 bases between the two ends. Per germline, CDR1 MDHEN and CDR2 SYDVKM. This CDR3 has 15 residues. This CDR3 reads CASSTPGLPLDEQYF. The CDR3 nucleotides are TGTGCCAGCAGCACCCCGGGACTCCCCTTAGACGAGCAGTACTTC.

The genes are TRBV19 and TRBJ1-1; D unresolved. CDR1 is LNHDA, CDR2 SQIVND, per germline (reference sequence). This CDR3 region has 12 residues. Trimming left V 8 bases short and J 0 bases short, with 7 bases between. CDR3 protein: CASVLLNTEAFF. CDR3 DNA sequence: TGTGCCAGTGTGTTGCTGAACACTGAAGCTTTCTTT.

The CDR3 nucleotides read TGTGCCAGCAGTTTGTCACAGGGGGCTCCTGGCTACACCTTC. Amino acid sequence: CASSLSQGAPGYTF. This sequence joins TRBV6-1 and TRBJ1-2, with 9 bases matching TRBD1. This CDR3 has 14 amino acids. J was trimmed by 7 bases and V by 5 bases; bases with no gene match: 8. Germline V gene data show CDR1 as MNHNS and CDR2 as SASEGT.

The CDR3 DNA reads as TGTGCCAGCAGTCCCCGGGACAGGGGGGCTGGTGGCTACACCTTC. Translated: CASSPRDRGAGGYTF. This chain joins TRBV27 and TRBJ1-2; 11 positions agree with TRBD1. This CDR3 comprises 15 residues. Unmatched junction bases numbered 9, after V lost 5 bases and J lost 7 bases. Germline assignment: CDR1 MNHEY and CDR2 SMNVEV (reference sequence).

The rearrangement uses TRBV19 and TRBJ1-1; D is ambiguous. The CDR3 has 14 amino acids. The germline V and J ends were trimmed by 6 bases and 3 bases, with 14 bases remaining between them. Germline V gene sequence: CDR1 LNHDA, CDR2 SQIVND (reference sequence). CDR3 in amino acids: CASRFIPLDTEAFF. For the CDR3, the DNA is TGTGCCAGTAGGTTCATTCCGTTAGACACTGAAGCTTTCTTT.

This clone appeared a single time. The V call is TRBV30, the J call TRBJ1-3; TRBD1 is a possible D gene (5 bases). The CDR3 runs 14 residues. Germline V gives CDR1 GTSNPN, CDR2 SVGIG (reference sequence). V lost 1 base and J lost 2, with 9 bases in between. CDR3 coding DNA: TGTGCCTGGAGTGCTGGGACGGCTGGAAACACCATATATTTT. Amino acids: CAWSAGTAGNTIYF.

The chain couples TRBV28 to TRBJ2-7; 7 nucleotides line up with TRBD2. This CDR3 is built from 14 residues. CDR1 and CDR2 from the germline V gene are MDHEN and SYDVKM. V lost 3 bases and J lost 5; bases outside the gene matches: 7. CDR3 nucleotide sequence: TGTGCCAGCAGTTTCACGGGGAGGGGCGACGAGCAGTACTTC. It encodes CASSFTGRGDEQYF. The full variable domain, with the rest looked up from reference TRBV28 and TRBJ2-7, is DVKVTQSSRYLVKRTGEKVFLECVQDMDHENMFWYRQDPGLGLRLIYFSYDVKMKEKGDIPEGYSVSREKKERFSLILESASTNQTSMYLCASSFTGRGDEQYFGPGTRLTVT.

The rearrangement uses TRBV5-1 and TRBJ2-3; 9 bases line up with TRBD2. In germline, CDR1 is SGHRS, CDR2 YFSETQ. J lost 1 base, V lost 4 bases, and 10 bases had no gene match. The CDR3 length is 17 residues. This CDR3 is CASSVRLAAGGTDTQYF. CDR3 coding DNA: TGCGCCAGCAGCGTCAGACTAGCGGCGGGGGGCACAGATACGCAGTATTTT.